Detailed here is one TCR beta chain. Its cognate antigen is unknown. A single record per CDR3 protein comes from TCRdb applying MiXCR to the 5' RACE reads. The table records around 1.7 million distinct CDR3 sequences, around 29% of them present only once. This CDR3 has 18 amino acids. Germline V gene data show CDR1 as SGHTA and CDR2 as FQGNSA. The V and J ends lost 6 bases and 4 bases respectively, with 26 bases between them. Everyone who gave samples was a healthy Caucasian. The data were taken from a study of identical twins. General study findings and limits: Conclusions were based on cross-sectional statistical analysis, without following the same donors. Researchers reported excess low generation probability among twin-shared out-of-frame alpha sequences.

Sequences were obtained from cord blood. The receptor's source is a newborn girl in good health. V and J are TRBV7-2 and TRBJ2-3, with D possibly TRBD2 on 6 matching bases. CDR3 nucleotide sequence: TGTGCCAGCAGTATCACTGGTCTAGCGCGAAACCCTCCAGATACGCAGTATTTT. Amino acids: CASSITGLARNPPDTQYF.